Each of the 29 T cell receptor beta chains below was sequenced from the same sample in a study of cytomegalovirus exposure and HLA in healthy donors. Primers: 60 Vbeta forward and 13 Jbeta reverse. Assay: immunoSEQ multiplex PCR; the TCRdb copy retains only in-frame clones and omits some. Of roughly 70,000 clones in the sample, around 82% are singletons; the top ten hold 1.5% to 2%. The sequenced sample consisted of PBMCs. Receptor source: a man younger than 35 in good health and CMV-seronegative.

The V gene is TRBV19, the J gene TRBJ2-7; 14 bases are shared with TRBD2. The junction had 5 bases not matched to a gene; V was cut back by 4 bases and J by 6 bases. This CDR3 has 15 residues. Germline loops: CDR1 LNHDA, CDR2 SQIVND (reference sequence). CDR3 protein: CASSRGLAGAVEQYF. The DNA for the CDR3 is TGTGCCAGTAGTAGGGGACTAGCGGGAGCTGTCGAGCAGTACTTC. The entire variable domain, with the rest obtained from reference TRBV19 and TRBJ2-7, is as follows: DGGITQSPKYLFRKEGQNVTLSCEQNLNHDAMYWYRQDPGQGLRLIYYSQIVNDFQKGDIAEGYSVSREKKESFPLTVTSAQKNPTAFYLCASSRGLAGAVEQYFGPGTRLTVT.

The chain uses TRBV9 and TRBJ2-3, with 10 positions matching TRBD1. Trimming at V came to 3 bases and at J to 3 bases, leaving 13 bases not matched to a gene. The CDR3 totals 18 residues. Germline V gene sequence: CDR1 SGDLS, CDR2 YYNGEE. Written as DNA, the CDR3 is TGTGCCAGCAGCGCCCAAGGCTCGGGACAGGGGACTACAGATACGCAGTATTTT. Translating gives CASSAQGSGQGTTDTQYF.

This clone was seen a handful of times. V is TRBV6-6 and J is TRBJ2-7; D possibly corresponds to TRBD2 (5 bases). Per germline, CDR1 MNHNY and CDR2 SVGAGI (reference sequence). This CDR3 region has 13 residues. V lost 6 bases, J lost 5 bases, and 14 bases lay in between. The CDR3 sequence is CASSLRGSHEQYF. The CDR3 coding sequence is TGTGCCAGCAGCCTTAGAGGGTCCCACGAGCAGTACTTC.

The chain combines TRBV18 with TRBJ2-2; D may be TRBD2 (6 bases). The CDR3 has 11 amino acids. Germline CDR1 KGHSH, CDR2 LQKENI. The V end was cut by 6 bases, the J end by 7 bases, with 6 bases between. The CDR3 DNA is TGTGCCAGCTCGGGAGGCGGGGAGCTGTTTTTT. Protein product: CASSGGGELFF.

This chain uses TRBV9 with TRBJ2-2, with 12 bases identical to TRBD2. From germline, CDR1 is SGDLS and CDR2 YYNGEE. V shed 2 bases, J shed 7 bases, and the junction held 6 bases outside the gene matches. This CDR3 is built from 16 residues. The CDR3 region has the DNA TGTGCCAGCAGCGTTCGACTAGCGGGAGATATCGGGGAGCTGTTTTTT. It is translated as CASSVRLAGDIGELFF.

The gene calls are TRBV30 and TRBJ2-2, with unresolved D. The ends were cut back, 1 base at V and 8 bases at J, with 8 bases in the middle. The V gene's germline CDR1 is GTSNPN and CDR2 SVGIG (reference sequence). There are 12 residues in the CDR3. CDR3 residues: CAWSDSQGELFF. The DNA for the CDR3 is TGTGCCTGGAGTGATTCACAGGGGGAGCTGTTTTTT.

The V and J genes are TRBV30 and TRBJ1-1, with 11 bases fitting TRBD1. The CDR3 contains 17 residues. Germline CDR1 and CDR2: GTSNPN and SVGIG (reference sequence). V lost 1 base to trimming and J lost 1 base; unmatched junction nucleotides: 8. The CDR3 nucleotides are TGTGCCTGGAGTGGACCGGGACAGGGGGACTGGAACACTGAAGCTTTCTTT. Encoded protein: CAWSGPGQGDWNTEAFF.

The rearrangement joins TRBV7-8 to TRBJ1-3, with 7 positions matching TRBD1. V lost 1 base, J lost 5 bases, and 8 bases stayed unmatched. Germline V CDR1 and CDR2: SGHVS, FQNEAQ. The CDR3 is 16 amino acids. This CDR3 reads CASSLGRQGPRNTIYF. The DNA for the CDR3 is TGTGCCAGCAGCTTAGGGAGACAGGGCCCCCGAAACACCATATATTTT. The variable domain in full, completed from reference TRBV7-8 and TRBJ1-3, reads GAGVSQSPRYKVAKRGQDVALRCDPISGHVSLFWYQQALGQGPEFLTYFQNEAQLDKSGLPSDRFFAERPEGSVSTLKIQRTQQEDSAVYLCASSLGRQGPRNTIYFGEGSWLTVV.

V and J are TRBV7-6 and TRBJ2-3, with 9 bases lining up with TRBD2. CDR3 length: 15 amino acids. CDR1 is SGHVS, CDR2 FNYEAQ, per germline. V was pared by 1 base and J by 4 bases, with 3 bases of the junction left unmatched. The CDR3 region has the DNA TGTGCCAGCAGCTTAGGCGGGAGGGTAGCAGATACGCAGTATTTT. Encoded protein: CASSLGGRVADTQYF.

This chain uses TRBV5-1 with TRBJ2-1; maybe TRBD1 (6 bases). Per the germline V gene, CDR1 is SGHRS and CDR2 is YFSETQ. CDR3 length: 17 residues. Trimming stripped 0 bases from V and 3 bases from J, with 16 bases between. The CDR3 loop reads CASSLEPGHNLYNEQFF. CDR3 coding DNA: TGCGCCAGCAGCTTGGAGCCGGGACACAACCTCTACAATGAGCAGTTCTTC.

The gene calls are TRBV5-4 and TRBJ2-7; the match to TRBD1 covers 9 bases. This CDR3 has 16 amino acids. Trimming took 4 bases from V and 1 from J; bases not matched to a gene: 9. Germline V gene data show CDR1 as SGHNT and CDR2 as YYREEE (reference sequence). This chain's CDR3 is CASSQRQGGPSYEQYF. CDR3 bases: TGTGCCAGCAGCCAAAGACAGGGGGGACCTTCCTACGAGCAGTACTTC.

This clone has only a few counts. The chain recombines TRBV4-2 with TRBJ2-1, with 7 bases that match TRBD2. Germline loops: CDR1 LGHNA, CDR2 YNFKEQ. With V trimmed by 1 base and J by 4 bases, 7 bases remained unmatched. The CDR3 runs to 16 residues. As DNA, the CDR3 is TGTGCCAGCAGCCAAGGCTGGGAGGGAGAGTACAATGAGCAGTTCTTC. Residues: CASSQGWEGEYNEQFF.

This chain links TRBV7-2 with TRBJ2-5; D is perhaps TRBD2 (5 bases). Germline lookup yields CDR1 SGHTA and CDR2 FQGNSA. The V end was cut by 1 base, the J end by 4 bases, with 13 bases between. The CDR3 totals 15 residues. CDR3 sequence (DNA): TGTGCCAGCAGCTTAGGTTCGGGATTTGGAGAGACCCAGTACTTC. The encoded protein is CASSLGSGFGETQYF.

The CDR3 coding sequence is TGCGCCGCACCCCAATCTTCGAGTCGGGGGGTTGGGGAAGGCTACACCTTC. It encodes CAAPQSSSRGVGEGYTF. The J gene is TRBJ1-2, the V gene TRBV29-1; D possibly corresponds to TRBD1 (5 bases). Germline CDR1 reads SQVTM; CDR2 reads ANQGSEA. There are 17 residues in the CDR3. Using reference TRBV29-1 and TRBJ1-2 for the parts outside the CDR3, the full variable domain is SAVISQKPSRDICQRGTSLTIQCQVDSQVTMMFWYRQQPGQSLTLIATANQGSEATYESGFVIDKFPISRPNLTFSTLTVSNMSPEDSSIYLCAAPQSSSRGVGEGYTFGSGTRLTVV.

V gene TRBV20-1 combines with J gene TRBJ2-1, with D perhaps TRBD1 (5 bases). Trimming removed 4 bases at V and 8 bases at J, with 6 bases between. The CDR3 spans 10 residues. The germline CDR1 and CDR2 sequences are DFQATT and SNEGSKA (reference sequence). CDR3: CSATGYEQFF. In nucleotides, the CDR3 is TGCAGTGCTACAGGGTATGAGCAGTTCTTC.

The chain recombines TRBV7-2 with TRBJ2-7; D is perhaps TRBD2 (6 bases). The germline gives CDR1 SGHTA, CDR2 FQGNSA. This CDR3 has 14 residues. V was shortened by 1 base and J by 5 bases, with 12 bases between the two germline ends. The CDR3 loop is CASSLGGGSNEQYF. As DNA, the CDR3 is TGTGCCAGCAGCTTAGGAGGAGGGTCCAACGAGCAGTACTTC.

This clone was seen a handful of times. This sequence joins TRBV5-4 and TRBJ2-7; TRBD2 is a possible D gene (6 bases). The CDR3 covers 15 residues. The V gene's germline CDR1 is SGHNT and CDR2 YYREEE (reference sequence). V was shortened by 5 bases and J by 1 base, with 16 bases between the two germline ends. CDR3 nucleotides: TGTGCCAGCAGGACAACGGGGGACGGTTCCTACGAGCAGTACTTC. Amino acids: CASRTTGDGSYEQYF.

J is TRBJ2-3 and V is TRBV2; 8 positions match TRBD1. The CDR3 is 15 residues long. Germline CDR1 reads SNHLY; CDR2 reads FYNNEI. V shed 6 bases and J 1 base; nucleotides not matched to a gene: 6. The CDR3 sequence: CASSLDRGRTDTQYF. CDR3 DNA sequence: TGTGCCAGCAGCTTAGACAGGGGCCGCACAGATACGCAGTATTTT.

This chain joins TRBV29-1 and TRBJ2-7; TRBD1 might be the D (6 bases). Germline V gene sequence: CDR1 SQVTM, CDR2 ANQGSEA. The V end was cut by 6 bases, the J end by 0 bases, with 18 bases between. The CDR3 loop spans 15 amino acids. This CDR3 is CSVWTRGPISYEQYF. The CDR3 coding sequence is TGCAGCGTGTGGACCAGGGGCCCAATCTCCTACGAGCAGTACTTC.

The chain recombines TRBV2 with TRBJ2-1; 8 bases line up with TRBD1. Germline-derived CDR1 and CDR2 are SNHLY and FYNNEI. The V gene end was trimmed by 6 bases and the J gene end by 14 bases; junction bases not matched to a gene: 9. CDR3 length equals 12 residues. The CDR3 nucleotides are TGTGCCAGCAGCGGTAGACAGGGGCTTAAGTTCTTC. This sequence encodes CASSGRQGLKFF.

This chain joins TRBV7-6 and TRBJ2-5; 11 bases line up with TRBD2. This CDR3 is 15 amino acids long. Germline V gene lookup returns CDR1 SGHVS and CDR2 FNYEAQ. The trim removed 2 bases at V and 5 bases at J, leaving 4 bases unmatched. CDR3 in DNA: TGTGCCAGCAGCTTATATACTAGCGGGAGTGAGACCCAGTACTTC. This sequence encodes CASSLYTSGSETQYF.

The chain's CDR3 is CASSFTGGYEKLFF. Here the CDR3 DNA reads TGCGCCAGCAGCTTTACAGGGGGGTATGAAAAACTGTTTTTT. The chain uses TRBV5-1 and TRBJ1-4, with TRBD1 matching 8 bases. Germline CDR1 reads SGHRS; CDR2 reads YFSETQ. V lost 2 bases to trimming and J lost 6 bases; unmatched junction nucleotides: 3. The CDR3 is 14 amino acids.

The chain is built from TRBV6-5 and TRBJ1-6, with 7 bases identical to TRBD1. The CDR3 extends over 15 amino acids. J was trimmed by 1 base and V by 8 bases; bases with no gene match: 5. Germline CDR1 reads MNHEY; CDR2 reads SVGAGI. The CDR3 nucleotides read TGTGCCAGCGCCCCAGGGGGTTCCTATAATTCACCCCTCCACTTT. This translates into CASAPGGSYNSPLHF.

For the CDR3, the DNA is TGTGCCAGCATAGCCTTTTCCTCTGAAGCTTTCTTT. It codes for CASIAFSSEAFF. This chain uses TRBV28 with TRBJ1-1; D is unclear. The V and J ends lost 7 bases and 6 bases respectively, with 12 bases between them. This CDR3 region has 12 residues. From germline, CDR1 is MDHEN and CDR2 SYDVKM.

This CDR3 reads CASTLSGNYNEQFF. CDR3 DNA: TGCGCCAGCACCCTTAGCGGGAACTACAATGAGCAGTTCTTC. The chain uses TRBV5-1 and TRBJ2-1; 8 nucleotides agree with TRBD2. From germline, CDR1 is SGHRS and CDR2 YFSETQ. The CDR3 covers 14 residues. With V trimmed by 6 bases and J by 3 bases, 5 bases remained unmatched.

The CDR3 sequence: CASSSLLAGIQDTQYF. In DNA form, the CDR3 reads TGTGCCAGCAGCTCGTTACTAGCGGGGATTCAAGATACGCAGTATTTT. The chain couples TRBV7-6 to TRBJ2-3, with 10 bases fitting TRBD2. The CDR3 spans 16 residues. The V gene end was trimmed by 4 bases and the J gene end by 5 bases; junction bases not matched to a gene: 9. Germline V CDR1 and CDR2: SGHVS, FNYEAQ.

The chain joins TRBV7-9 to TRBJ2-7, with TRBD1 matching 9 bases. The CDR3 contains 15 residues. Per the germline V gene, CDR1 is SEHNR and CDR2 is FQNEAQ (reference sequence). V lost 5 bases, J lost 5 bases, and 10 bases stayed unmatched. The CDR3 nucleotides are TGTGCCAGCAGCGAACTGGACAGGGGAATCGACGAGCAGTACTTC. It is translated as CASSELDRGIDEQYF.

The J gene is TRBJ2-2, the V gene TRBV29-1, with 13 bases matching TRBD2. From germline, CDR1 is SQVTM and CDR2 ANQGSEA. The CDR3 loop spans 16 amino acids. V lost 7 bases and J lost 4; bases outside the gene matches: 9. CDR3 nucleotide sequence: TGCAGCGCTAATACCGGGACTAGCGGGGTCACCGGGGAGCTGTTTTTT. Amino acids: CSANTGTSGVTGELFF.

On this clone: In the same sample, other DNA sequences code for this CDR3. This chain joins TRBV9 and TRBJ1-3; 9 bases are a match to TRBD1. The CDR3 has 17 amino acids. V was pared by 4 bases and J by 4 bases, with 12 bases of the junction left unmatched. CDR1 and CDR2 from the germline V gene are SGDLS and YYNGEE. The DNA of the CDR3 is TGTGCCAGCAGCCCCGGGGGGACAGGGCTCGCCGGAAACACCATATATTTT. Its translation is CASSPGGTGLAGNTIYF.